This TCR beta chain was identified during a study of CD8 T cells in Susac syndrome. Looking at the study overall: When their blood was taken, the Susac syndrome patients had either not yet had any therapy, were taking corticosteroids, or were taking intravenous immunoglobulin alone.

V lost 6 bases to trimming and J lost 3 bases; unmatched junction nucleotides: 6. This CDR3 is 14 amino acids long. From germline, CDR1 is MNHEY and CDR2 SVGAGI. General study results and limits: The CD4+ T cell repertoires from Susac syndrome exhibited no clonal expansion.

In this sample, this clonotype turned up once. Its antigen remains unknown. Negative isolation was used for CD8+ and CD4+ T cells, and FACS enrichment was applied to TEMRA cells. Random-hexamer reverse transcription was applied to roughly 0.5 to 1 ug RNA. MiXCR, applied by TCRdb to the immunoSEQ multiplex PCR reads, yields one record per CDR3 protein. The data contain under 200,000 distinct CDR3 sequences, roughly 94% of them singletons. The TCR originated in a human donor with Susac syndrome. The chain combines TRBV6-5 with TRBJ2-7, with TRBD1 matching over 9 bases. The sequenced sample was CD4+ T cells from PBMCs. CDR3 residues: CASRPPTGGYEQYF. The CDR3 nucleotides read TGTGCCAGCAGACCCCCGACAGGGGGCTACGAGCAGTACTTC.